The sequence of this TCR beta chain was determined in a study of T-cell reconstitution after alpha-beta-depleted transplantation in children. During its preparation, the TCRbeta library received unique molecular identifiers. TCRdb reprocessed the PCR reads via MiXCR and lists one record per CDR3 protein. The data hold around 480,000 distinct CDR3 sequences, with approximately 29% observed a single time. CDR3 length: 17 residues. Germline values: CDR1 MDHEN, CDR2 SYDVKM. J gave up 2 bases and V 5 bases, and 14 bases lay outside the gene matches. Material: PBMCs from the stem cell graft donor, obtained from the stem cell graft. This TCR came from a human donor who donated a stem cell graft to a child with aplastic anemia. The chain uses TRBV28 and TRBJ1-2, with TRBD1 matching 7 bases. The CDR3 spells CASSTELRTGNNYGYTF. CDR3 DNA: TGTGCCAGCAGTACCGAACTAAGGACAGGCAACAACTATGGCTACACCTTC.